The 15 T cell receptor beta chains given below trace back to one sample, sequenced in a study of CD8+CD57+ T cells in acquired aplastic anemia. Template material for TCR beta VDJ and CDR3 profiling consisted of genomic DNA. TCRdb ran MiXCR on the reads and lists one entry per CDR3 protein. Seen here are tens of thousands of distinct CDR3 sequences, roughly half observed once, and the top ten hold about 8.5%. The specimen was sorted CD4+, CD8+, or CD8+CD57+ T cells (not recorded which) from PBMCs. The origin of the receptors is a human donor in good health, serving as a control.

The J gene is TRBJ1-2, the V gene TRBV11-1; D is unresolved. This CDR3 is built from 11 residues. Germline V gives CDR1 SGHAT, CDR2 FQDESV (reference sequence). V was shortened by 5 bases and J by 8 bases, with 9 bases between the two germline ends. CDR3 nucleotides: TGTGCCAGCAGCGGCACTGGGGGCTACACCTTC. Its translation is CASSGTGGYTF.

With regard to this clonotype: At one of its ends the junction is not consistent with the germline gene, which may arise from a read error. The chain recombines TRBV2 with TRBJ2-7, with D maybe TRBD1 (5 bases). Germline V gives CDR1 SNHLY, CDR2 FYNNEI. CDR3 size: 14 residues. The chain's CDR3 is CASSPGLGAYERYF. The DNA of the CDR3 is TGTGCCAGCAGTCCGGGCCTTGGGGCCTACGAGCGGTACTTC.

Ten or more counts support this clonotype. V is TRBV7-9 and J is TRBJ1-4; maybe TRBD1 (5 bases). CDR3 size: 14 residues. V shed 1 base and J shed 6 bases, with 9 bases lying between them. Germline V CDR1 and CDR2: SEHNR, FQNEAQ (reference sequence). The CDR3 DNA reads TGTGCCAGCAGCTTAGGCGGGGGTTATGAAAAACTGTTTTTT. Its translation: CASSLGGGYEKLFF.

CDR3 coding DNA: TGCAGCGTTGATCAGGGCAGGGGTGGCGAGCAGTACTTC. Translated, it gives CSVDQGRGGEQYF. The chain carries TRBV29-1 and TRBJ2-7; possible D gene TRBD1, 6 bases. The CDR3 has 13 amino acids. Per the germline V gene, CDR1 is SQVTM and CDR2 is ANQGSEA. V gave up 3 bases and J gave up 6 bases, with 15 bases separating them.

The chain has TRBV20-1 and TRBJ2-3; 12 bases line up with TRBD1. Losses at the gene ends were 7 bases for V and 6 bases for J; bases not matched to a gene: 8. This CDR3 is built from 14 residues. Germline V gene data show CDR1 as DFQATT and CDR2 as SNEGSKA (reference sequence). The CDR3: CSVGPGTGGDTQYF. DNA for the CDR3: TGCAGTGTCGGACCCGGGACAGGGGGCGATACGCAGTATTTT.

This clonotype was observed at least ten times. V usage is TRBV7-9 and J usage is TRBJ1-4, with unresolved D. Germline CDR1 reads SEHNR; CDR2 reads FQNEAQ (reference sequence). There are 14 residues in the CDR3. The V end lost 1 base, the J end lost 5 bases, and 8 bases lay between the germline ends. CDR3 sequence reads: CASSLGWSNEKLFF. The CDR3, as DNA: TGTGCCAGCAGCTTAGGGTGGTCAAATGAAAAACTGTTTTTT.

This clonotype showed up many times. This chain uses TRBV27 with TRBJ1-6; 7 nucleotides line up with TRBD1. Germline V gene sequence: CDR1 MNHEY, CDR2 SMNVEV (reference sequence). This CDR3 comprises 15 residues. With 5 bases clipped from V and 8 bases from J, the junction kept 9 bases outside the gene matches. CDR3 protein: CASSPWTGQDSPLHF. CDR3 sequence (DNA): TGTGCCAGCAGTCCATGGACAGGTCAGGATTCACCCCTCCACTTT.

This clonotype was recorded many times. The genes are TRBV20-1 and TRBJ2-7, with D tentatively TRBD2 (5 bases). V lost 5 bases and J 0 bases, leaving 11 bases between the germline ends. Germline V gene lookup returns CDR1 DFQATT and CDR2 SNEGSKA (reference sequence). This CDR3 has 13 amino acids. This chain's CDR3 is CSARTPSSYEQYF. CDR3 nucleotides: TGCAGTGCTCGGACTCCTAGCTCCTACGAGCAGTACTTC.

Here the CDR3 reads CASSMGSGENTEAFF. CDR3 sequence (DNA): TGTGCCAGCAGCATGGGGTCAGGGGAGAACACTGAAGCTTTCTTT. The chain has TRBV2 and TRBJ1-1, with D possibly TRBD1 on 6 matching bases. The CDR3 sequence is 15 residues long. The germline V gene encodes CDR1 SNHLY and CDR2 FYNNEI. V lost 6 bases and J 1 base, leaving 15 bases between the germline ends.

The DNA of the CDR3 is TGTGCCAGCAGCGCTGGACTAGCGGGATCCTACGAGCAGTACTTC. It is translated as CASSAGLAGSYEQYF. The chain uses TRBV2 and TRBJ2-7; 12 positions match TRBD2. CDR1 is SNHLY, CDR2 FYNNEI, per germline. Trimming removed 6 bases from V and 1 base from J; junction bases left unmatched: 4. The CDR3 extends over 15 amino acids.

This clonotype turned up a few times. The CDR3 here is CASSPDRDAYVGEKLFF. The CDR3, as DNA: TGTGCCAGCTCACCCGACAGGGACGCGTATGTGGGTGAAAAACTGTTTTTT. The chain uses TRBV18 and TRBJ1-4; 7 bases line up with TRBD1. The length of the CDR3 is 17 residues. From germline, CDR1 is KGHSH and CDR2 LQKENI. The trim removed 3 bases at V and 7 bases at J, leaving 14 bases unmatched.

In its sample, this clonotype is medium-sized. The CDR3 sequence: CASSLSQGYEQYF. The DNA of the CDR3 is TGTGCCAGCAGCTTGAGTCAGGGCTACGAGCAGTACTTC. The chain couples TRBV7-9 to TRBJ2-7, with D possibly being TRBD1 (5 bases). This CDR3 contains 13 residues. Germline CDR1 and CDR2: SEHNR and FQNEAQ (reference sequence). Between the trimmed V and J ends, which lost 3 bases and 3 bases, there was a span of 9 bases. Together with reference TRBV7-9 and TRBJ2-7, the CDR3 gives the full variable domain: DTGVSQNPRHKITKRGQNVTFRCDPISEHNRLYWYRQTLGQGPEFLTYFQNEAQLEKSRLLSDRFSAERPKGSFSTLEIQRTEQGDSAMYLCASSLSQGYEQYFGPGTRLTVT.

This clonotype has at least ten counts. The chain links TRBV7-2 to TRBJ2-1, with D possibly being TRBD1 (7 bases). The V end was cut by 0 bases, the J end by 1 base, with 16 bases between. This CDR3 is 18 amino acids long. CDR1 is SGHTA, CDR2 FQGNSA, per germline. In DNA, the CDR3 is TGTGCCAGCAGCTTAGCGCCGCAGGGGGGAGGATCCTACAATGAGCAGTTCTTC. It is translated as CASSLAPQGGGSYNEQFF.

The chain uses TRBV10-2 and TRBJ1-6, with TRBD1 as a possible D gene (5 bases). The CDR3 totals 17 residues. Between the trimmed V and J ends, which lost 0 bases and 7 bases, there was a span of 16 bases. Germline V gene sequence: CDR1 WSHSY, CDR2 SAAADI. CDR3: CASSESMGRVFNSPLHF. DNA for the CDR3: TGCGCCAGCAGTGAGTCGATGGGGCGTGTTTTCAATTCACCCCTCCACTTT.

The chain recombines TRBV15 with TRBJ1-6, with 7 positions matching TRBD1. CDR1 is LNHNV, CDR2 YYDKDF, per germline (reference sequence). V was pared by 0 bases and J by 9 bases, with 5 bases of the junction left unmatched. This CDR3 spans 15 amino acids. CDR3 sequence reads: CATSRDRGMSSPLHF. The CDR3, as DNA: TGTGCCACCAGCAGAGACAGGGGGATGAGTTCACCCCTCCACTTT.